Listed below are T cell receptor beta chains from one sample, sequenced in a study of T cell responses to AZD1222 COVID-19 vaccine. The protocol was immunoSEQ multiplex PCR, while the TCRdb copy is restricted to in-frame clones and leaves out a portion. The sample lists about 99,000 clones, around 90% occurring once. Sequences were derived from peripheral blood, sampled on day 0 of AZD1222 vaccination. The origin of the receptors is an adult in good health. Each CDR3 is given without its conserved first and last residue.

V: TRBV24-1; CDR3: ATSGNQGIDTQY
V: TRBV7-9; CDR3: ASSLSSGPNYGYT
V: TRBV6-6; CDR3: ASSDPAGTSGREQY
V: TRBV12-5; CDR3: ASAREAGNTIY
V: TRBV27; CDR3: ASTPYRGMWGANVLT
V: TRBV7-9; CDR3: ASSPSLNTEAF
V: TRBV4-2; CDR3: ASSQVQWDRTTYEQY
V: TRBV3-1/TRBV3-2; CDR3: ASSQVPAGGGEQF
V: TRBV6-4; CDR3: AARDTYPYEQY
V: TRBV9; CDR3: ASSPLNPGQSSGNTIY
V: TRBV11-3; CDR3: ASSEGQGTYNEQF
V: TRBV29-1; CDR3: SVAPTGEVGYT
V: TRBV2; CDR3: ASSPDSKETQY
V: TRBV27; CDR3: ASSLGSNTEAF
V: TRBV6-5; CDR3: ASSLTGQGLYGYT
V: TRBV11-2; CDR3: ASSLAGQTQY
V: TRBV19; CDR3: ASSTGQGRGNSPLH
V: TRBV3-1/TRBV3-2; CDR3: ASSPSSGGGYNEQF
V: TRBV6-5; CDR3: ASSLGMGTEAF
V: TRBV9; CDR3: ASSPSGSSFEQF
V: TRBV19; CDR3: ASSIDGAGTTRGGYT
V: TRBV7-2; CDR3: VDTLWCEKLF
V: TRBV6-5; CDR3: ASTGPTEAF
V: TRBV10-1; CDR3: ASTPQGDSITS
V: TRBV4-3; CDR3: ASSQDRTVATDTQY
V: TRBV18; CDR3: ASSPSTYNTEAF
V: TRBV30; CDR3: AWLENTEAF
V: TRBV9; CDR3: ASRRTGSERETQY
V: TRBV29-1; CDR3: SVSSGEETQY
V: TRBV5-8; CDR3: ASSPPGWARPQH
V: TRBV9; CDR3: ASSVGAPGISETQY
V: TRBV5-1; CDR3: ASSAGYNEQF
V: TRBV27; CDR3: ASRRSGTAGTEAF
V: TRBV7-8; CDR3: AKSGRGKISPLH
V: TRBV28; CDR3: ASSQGNNSPLH
V: TRBV10-3; CDR3: ATGSGGGWRNSSYNEQF
V: TRBV3-1/TRBV3-2; CDR3: ASSLAGGNEQY
V: TRBV7-9; CDR3: ASEIRNTEAF
V: TRBV28; CDR3: ASRPEDRRGYT
V: TRBV29-1; CDR3: SVDLNYGYT
V: TRBV6-5; CDR3: ASSYQPGLVYNEQF
V: TRBV11-3; CDR3: ASSGSRPRHYGYT
V: TRBV30; CDR3: AWSDQGSYNSPLH
V: TRBV7-9; CDR3: ASRYYTDTQY
V: TRBV6-6; CDR3: ASSPVDRYDNQPQH
V: TRBV7-6; CDR3: ASSGAKGSSGNTIY
V: TRBV6-1; CDR3: ASSEAREKLF
V: TRBV27; CDR3: ASSPLPDGGLNQPQH
V: TRBV6-5; CDR3: ASRKDSNYGYT
V: TRBV7-6; CDR3: ASSFSAGSSYEQY
V: TRBV4-1; CDR3: ASSQGQGANYGYT
V: TRBV10-3; CDR3: AISDIELYT
V: TRBV5-5; CDR3: ASSLYGTANYGYT
V: TRBV11-2; CDR3: ASSLMGGTGELF
V: TRBV30; CDR3: AWTAQETQY
V: TRBV30; CDR3: AWSEDVATNEKLF
V: TRBV19; CDR3: ASSIVNRVNEQF
V: TRBV19; CDR3: ATSGTRDEQF
V: TRBV19; CDR3: ASSISAGTGGNSPLH